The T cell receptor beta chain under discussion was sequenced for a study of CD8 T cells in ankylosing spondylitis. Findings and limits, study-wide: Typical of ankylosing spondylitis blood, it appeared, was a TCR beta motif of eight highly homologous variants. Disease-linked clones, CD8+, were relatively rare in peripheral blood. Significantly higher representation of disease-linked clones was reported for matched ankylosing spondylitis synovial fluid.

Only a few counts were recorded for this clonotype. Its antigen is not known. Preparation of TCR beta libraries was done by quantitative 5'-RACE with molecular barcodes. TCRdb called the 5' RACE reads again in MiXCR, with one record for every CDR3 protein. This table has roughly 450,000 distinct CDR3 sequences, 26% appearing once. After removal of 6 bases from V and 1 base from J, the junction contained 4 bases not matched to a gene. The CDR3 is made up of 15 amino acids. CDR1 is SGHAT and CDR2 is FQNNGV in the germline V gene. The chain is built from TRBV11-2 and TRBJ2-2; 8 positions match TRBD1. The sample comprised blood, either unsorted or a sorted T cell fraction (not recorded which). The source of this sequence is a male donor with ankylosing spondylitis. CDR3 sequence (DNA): TGTGCCAGCAGAACAACAGGGGGGAACACCGGGGAGCTGTTTTTT. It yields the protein CASRTTGGNTGELFF.